Below are 2 T cell receptor beta chains sequenced from a single sample in a study of OX40 agonist ivuxolimab in advanced cancers. Method: immunoSEQ multiplex PCR; TCRdb's copy keeps in-frame clones and lacks some. The sample includes nearly 20,000 clones, 86% seen only once; the top ten take about a sixth. The specimen was CD4+ or CD8+ T cells sorted from blood, collected in a trial of the OX40 agonist ivuxolimab. The receptors stem from an adult with an advanced solid tumor such as melanoma, head and neck, liver or kidney cancer.

Of note for this clone: The junction departs from germline at one end; a sequencing error may be responsible. The rearrangement links TRBV2 to TRBJ1-5; D is unresolved. CDR3 length equals 12 residues. Germline CDR1 and CDR2: SNHLY and FYNNEI. Here the CDR3 reads CASSGSNQPQHF. The CDR3 DNA reads TGTGCCAGCAGCGGTAGCAACCAGCCCCAGCATTTT.

This chain links TRBV13 with TRBJ2-7; 8 nucleotides agree with TRBD1. V was pared by 2 bases and J by 3 bases, with 6 bases of the junction left unmatched. Germline loops: CDR1 PRHDT, CDR2 FYEKMQ (reference sequence). CDR3 length: 15 residues. The CDR3: CASSLSGTGGYEQYF. CDR3 in DNA: TGTGCCAGCAGCTTATCAGGAACAGGGGGCTACGAGCAGTACTTC. Full variable domain (outside the CDR3, taken from reference TRBV13 and TRBJ2-7): AAGVIQSPRHLIKEKRETATLKCYPIPRHDTVYWYQQGPGQDPQFLISFYEKMQSDKGSIPDRFSAQQFSDYHSELNMSSLELGDSALYFCASSLSGTGGYEQYFGPGTRLTVT.